This T cell receptor beta chain appears in the sequencing data of a study of blood T cells in healthy people across ages. The use of a sample-barcoded 5' primer and a J-beta primer mix characterized a second PCR of about 6 to 11 cycles. Individual samples furnished no less than 2.5 million CDR3-containing paired-end reads apiece. TCRdb recomputed calls from the 5' RACE reads with MiXCR, one row per CDR3 protein. The sample includes more than 450,000 distinct CDR3 sequences, 27% of them seen just once. CDR1 is DFQATT and CDR2 is SNEGSKA in the germline V gene (reference sequence). This CDR3 contains 12 residues. Deletions cut 5 bases from V and 7 bases from J, with 12 bases between. The same data also contributed to another study, on T cells of mothers and their children. That study adds: Slightly, though not significantly, more overlap was seen in related than in unrelated mother-child pairs.

This sequence joins TRBV20-1 and TRBJ2-1; TRBD2 might be the D (5 bases). The TCR sequence derives from a boy aged 2 to 9 in good health. Source material: blood. The CDR3 spells CSAPGWRNEQFF. The CDR3, as DNA: TGCAGTGCTCCCGGATGGAGGAATGAGCAGTTCTTC.